Listed below are T cell receptor beta chains from one sample, sequenced in a study of CD8+ T cells in alopecia areata. Profiled with immunoSEQ multiplex PCR; TCRdb holds only in-frame clones, not every one. The sample has roughly 180,000 clones, about 55% seen once. Sequenced material: CD8+ T cells sorted from blood, taken at week 24, from a patient treated with tofacitinib. The source of these receptors is a human donor with alopecia areata. The CDR3 runs from the conserved cysteine through the conserved F or W. D genes are given only for firm matches. Clone size is given for some rows only: seen once, a few or many times, or a class if the clone is expanded.

TGTGCCTGGAGACGGGGGGGCACCGGGGAGCTGTTTTTT CAWRRGGTGELFF TRBJ2-2 - TRBV30 TRBD2
TGTGCCAGCAGCTTGGGCAACTACAATGAGCAGTTCTTC CASSLGNYNEQFF TRBJ2-1 few TRBV5-6 -
TGTGCCAGCTCACCAGCCCCAACAGGGGAAAAACTGTTTTTT CASSPAPTGEKLFF TRBJ1-4 few TRBV18 -
TGCGCCAGCAGCCAAGTGGGGGCTAACTATGGCTACACCTTC CASSQVGANYGYTF TRBJ1-2 - TRBV4-1 -
TGTGCCTGGACACCCAGGAACACTGAAGCTTTCTTT CAWTPRNTEAFF TRBJ1-1 - TRBV30 -
TGTGCCAGCAGCGTAGGCCAGGGTACGGCTGAAGCTTTCTTT CASSVGQGTAEAFF TRBJ1-1 - TRBV9 -
TGTGCCAGCAGTTCGGGCGGGGAGCTGTTTTTT CASSSGGELFF TRBJ2-2 - TRBV28 -
TGCAGCGTTGAAGGGGGCTACCATAGCAATCAGCCCCAGCATTTT CSVEGGYHSNQPQHF TRBJ1-5 few TRBV29-1 -
TGTGCCAGCAGTGAAGTTAGCGGGGGTGTCGATACGCAGTATTTT CASSEVSGGVDTQYF TRBJ2-3 - TRBV6-1 TRBD2
TGCGCCAGCAGCCAAGACCCCTCAGGCGGCACTGAAGCTTTCTTT CASSQDPSGGTEAFF TRBJ1-1 few TRBV4-3 -
TGTGCCAGCAGTTACCCCGGCCAAGAAGCTTTCTTT CASSYPGQEAFF TRBJ1-1 - TRBV6-6 -
TGCGCCAGCAGCCAAGGTAACCATCCGACTGAAGCTTTCTTT CASSQGNHPTEAFF TRBJ1-1 - TRBV4-3 -
TGTGCCTGGAGTAGTGACATGAACACTGAAGCTTTCTTT CAWSSDMNTEAFF TRBJ1-1 few TRBV30 -
TGCGCCAGCAGCCCCGAGCCGGGGTCCCTCTCCTACGAGCAGTACTTC CASSPEPGSLSYEQYF TRBJ2-7 - TRBV5-1 -
TGCAGCGTTGAAGGGGGGGCTTCCAATGAGCAGTTCTTC CSVEGGASNEQFF TRBJ2-1 - TRBV29-1 -